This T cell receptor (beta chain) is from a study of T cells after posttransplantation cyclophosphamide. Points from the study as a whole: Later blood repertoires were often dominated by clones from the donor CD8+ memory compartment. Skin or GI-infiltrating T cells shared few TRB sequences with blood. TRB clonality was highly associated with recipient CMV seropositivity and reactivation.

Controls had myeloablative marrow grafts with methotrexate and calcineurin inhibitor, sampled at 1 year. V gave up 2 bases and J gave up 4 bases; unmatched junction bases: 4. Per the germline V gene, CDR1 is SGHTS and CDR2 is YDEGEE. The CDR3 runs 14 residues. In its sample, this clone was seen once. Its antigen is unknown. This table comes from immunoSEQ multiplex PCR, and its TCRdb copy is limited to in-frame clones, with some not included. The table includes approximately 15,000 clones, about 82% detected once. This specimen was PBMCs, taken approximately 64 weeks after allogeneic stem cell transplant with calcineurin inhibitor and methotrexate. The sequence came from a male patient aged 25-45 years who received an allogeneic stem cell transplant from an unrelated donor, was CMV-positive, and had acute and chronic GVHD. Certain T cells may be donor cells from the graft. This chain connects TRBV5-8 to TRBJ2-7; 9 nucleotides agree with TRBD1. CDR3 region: CASSFGTGKYEQYF. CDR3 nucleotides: TGTGCCAGCAGCTTCGGGACAGGGAAGTACGAGCAGTACTTC.